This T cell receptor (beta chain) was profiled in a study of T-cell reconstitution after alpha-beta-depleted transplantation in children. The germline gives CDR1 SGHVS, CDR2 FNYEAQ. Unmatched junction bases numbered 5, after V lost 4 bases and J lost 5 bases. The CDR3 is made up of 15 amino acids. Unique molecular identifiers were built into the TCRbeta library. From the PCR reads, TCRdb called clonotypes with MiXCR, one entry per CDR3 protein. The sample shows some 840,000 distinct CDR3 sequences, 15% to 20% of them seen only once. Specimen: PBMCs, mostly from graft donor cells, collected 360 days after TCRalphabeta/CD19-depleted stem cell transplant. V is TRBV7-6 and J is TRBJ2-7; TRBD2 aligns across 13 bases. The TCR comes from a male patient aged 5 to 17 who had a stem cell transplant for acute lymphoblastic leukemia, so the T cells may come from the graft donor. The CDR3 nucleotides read TGTGCCAGCAGCTCCACTAGCGGGAGGGTAGACGAGCAGTACTTC. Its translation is CASSSTSGRVDEQYF. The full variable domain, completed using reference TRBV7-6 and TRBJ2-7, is GAGVSQSPRYKVTKRGQDVALRCDPISGHVSLYWYRQALGQGPEFLTYFNYEAQQDKSGLPNDRFSAERPEGSISTLTIQRTEQRDSAMYRCASSSTSGRVDEQYFGPGTRLTVT.